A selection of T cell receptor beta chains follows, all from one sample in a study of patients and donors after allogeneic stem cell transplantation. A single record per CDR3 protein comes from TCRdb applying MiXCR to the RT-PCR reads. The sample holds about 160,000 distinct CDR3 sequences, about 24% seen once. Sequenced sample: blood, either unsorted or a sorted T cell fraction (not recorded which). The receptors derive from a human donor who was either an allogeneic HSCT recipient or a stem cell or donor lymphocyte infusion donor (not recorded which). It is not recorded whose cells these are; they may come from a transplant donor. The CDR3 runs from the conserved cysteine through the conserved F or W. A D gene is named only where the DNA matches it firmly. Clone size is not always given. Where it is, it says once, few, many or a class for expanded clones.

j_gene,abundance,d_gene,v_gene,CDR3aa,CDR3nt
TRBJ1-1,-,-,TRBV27,CASITHGGTEAFF,TGTGCCAGCATTACCCATGGGGGGACTGAAGCTTTCTTT
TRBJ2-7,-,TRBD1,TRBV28,CASSLYGRGSYEQYF,TGTGCCAGCAGTTTATACGGCAGGGGGTCCTACGAGCAGTACTTC
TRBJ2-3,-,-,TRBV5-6,CASSPVWPPDTQYF,TGTGCCAGCAGCCCGGTATGGCCCCCAGATACGCAGTATTTT
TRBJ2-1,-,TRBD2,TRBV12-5,CASGLFGGSYNEQFF,TGTGCTAGTGGTTTGTTTGGCGGGAGCTACAATGAGCAGTTCTTC
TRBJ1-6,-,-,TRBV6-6,CASTPTTAYNSPLHF,TGTGCCAGCACCCCCACAACAGCCTATAATTCACCCCTCCACTTT
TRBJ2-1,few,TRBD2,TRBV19,CASSPTSGDNEQFF,TGTGCCAGTAGTCCGACTAGCGGAGACAATGAGCAGTTCTTC
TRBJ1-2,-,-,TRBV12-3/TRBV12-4,CASSAAGDGNYGYTF,TGTGCCAGCAGTGCGGCCGGGGACGGAAACTATGGCTACACCTTC
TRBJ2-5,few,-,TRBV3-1,CASSPQTALRKTQYF,TGTGCCAGCAGCCCACAAACGGCCCTTCGTAAGACCCAGTACTTC
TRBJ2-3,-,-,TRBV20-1,CSGGSASTDTQYF,TGCAGTGGCGGCAGTGCTAGCACAGATACGCAGTATTTT
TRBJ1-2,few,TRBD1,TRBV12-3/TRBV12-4,CASRPSTGERGYTF,TGTGCCAGCAGACCCTCGACAGGGGAGAGGGGCTACACCTTC
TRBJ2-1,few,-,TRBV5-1,CASSLAIVLDNEQFF,TGCGCCAGCAGCTTGGCCATCGTTTTGGACAATGAGCAGTTCTTC
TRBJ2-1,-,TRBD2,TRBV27,CASSAGTSGRGEQFF,TGTGCCAGCAGTGCCGGGACTAGCGGGAGGGGTGAGCAGTTCTTC
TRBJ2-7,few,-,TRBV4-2,CASSPVGGEYEQYF,TGTGCCAGCAGCCCTGTGGGGGGAGAATACGAGCAGTACTTC
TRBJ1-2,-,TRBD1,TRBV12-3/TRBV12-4,CASSLQGATFDYGYTF,TGTGCCAGCAGTCTACAGGGGGCGACTTTCGACTATGGCTACACCTTC
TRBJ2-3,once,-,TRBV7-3,CASSSKGGRASTDTQYF,TGTGCCAGCAGCTCGAAGGGGGGGCGCGCTAGCACAGATACGCAGTATTTT
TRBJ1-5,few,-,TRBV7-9,CASSLEWGWDNQPQHF,TGTGCCAGCAGCTTAGAGTGGGGCTGGGACAATCAGCCCCAGCATTTT
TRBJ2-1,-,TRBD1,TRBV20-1,CSANRGSYNEQFF,TGCAGTGCTAACAGGGGTTCCTACAATGAGCAGTTCTTC
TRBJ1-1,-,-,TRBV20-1,CSARVSPRNEAFF,TGCAGTGCTAGAGTGTCCCCTAGGAATGAAGCTTTCTTT
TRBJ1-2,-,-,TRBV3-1,CASSHAQGINGYTF,TGTGCCAGCAGCCACGCTCAAGGAATTAATGGCTACACCTTC
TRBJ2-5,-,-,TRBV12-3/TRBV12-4,CASSSGRETQYF,TGTGCCAGCAGTTCTGGCAGGGAGACCCAGTACTTC
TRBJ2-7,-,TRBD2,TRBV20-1,CSARDTQAGDYEQYF,TGCAGTGCTAGAGATACCCAAGCGGGAGACTACGAGCAGTACTTC
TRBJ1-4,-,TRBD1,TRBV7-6,CASSKDRTGGEKLFF,TGTGCCAGCAGCAAGGACAGGACAGGGGGTGAAAAACTGTTTTTT
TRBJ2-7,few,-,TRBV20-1,CSARGTDRRDEQYF,TGCAGTGCTAGAGGTACGGACCGCAGGGACGAGCAGTACTTC
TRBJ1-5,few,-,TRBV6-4,CASSDGVGQPQHF,TGTGCCAGCAGTGACGGAGTGGGACAACCCCAGCATTTT
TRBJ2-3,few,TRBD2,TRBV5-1,CASSPGGTITDTQYF,TGCGCCAGCAGCCCGGGGGGAACGATCACAGATACGCAGTATTTT
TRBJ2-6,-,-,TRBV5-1,CASSLAAGANVLTF,TGCGCCAGCAGCTTGGCGGCTGGGGCCAACGTCCTGACTTTC
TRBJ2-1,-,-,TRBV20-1,CSARVPRSRSSYNEQFF,TGCAGTGCTAGAGTCCCGCGGAGCAGGAGTTCCTACAATGAGCAGTTCTTC
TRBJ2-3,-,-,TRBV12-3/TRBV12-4,CASSHLRDNVRDTQYF,TGTGCCAGCAGCCACCTCCGGGACAACGTTCGAGATACGCAGTATTTT
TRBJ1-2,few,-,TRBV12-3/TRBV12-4,CASSPRGANYGYTF,TGTGCCAGCAGTCCGCGGGGAGCCAACTATGGCTACACCTTC
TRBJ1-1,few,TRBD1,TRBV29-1,CSVEPGQGSTEAFF,TGCAGCGTTGAGCCGGGACAGGGAAGCACTGAAGCTTTCTTT
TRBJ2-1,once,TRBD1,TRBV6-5,CASSYRTQGAGNEQFF,TGTGCCAGCAGTTACCGGACACAGGGGGCGGGGAATGAGCAGTTCTTC
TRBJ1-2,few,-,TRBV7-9,CASSLVDETALYGYTF,TGTGCCAGCAGCTTAGTCGATGAAACAGCCCTCTATGGCTACACCTTC
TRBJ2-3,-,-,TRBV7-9,CASSLVGGRTDTQYF,TGTGCCAGCAGCTTAGTCGGGGGACGCACAGATACGCAGTATTTT
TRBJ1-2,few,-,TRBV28,CASSSTPVPGYTF,TGTGCCAGCAGTTCCACCCCTGTTCCGGGCTACACCTTC
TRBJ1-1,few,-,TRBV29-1,CSVDFASSNTEAFF,TGCAGCGTTGATTTTGCCAGCTCGAACACTGAAGCTTTCTTT
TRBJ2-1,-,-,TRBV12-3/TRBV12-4,CASTRSGYNEQFF,TGTGCCAGCACCCGTAGCGGATACAATGAGCAGTTCTTC
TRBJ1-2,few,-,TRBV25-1,CASSITGTYGYTF,TGTGCCAGCAGCATAACAGGGACCTATGGCTACACCTTC
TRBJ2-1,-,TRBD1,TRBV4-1,CASSPGTGVPNEQFF,TGCGCCAGCAGCCCGGGGACAGGGGTCCCCAATGAGCAGTTCTTC
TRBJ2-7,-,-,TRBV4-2,CASSQDPYYEQYF,TGTGCCAGCAGCCAAGATCCGTACTACGAGCAGTACTTC
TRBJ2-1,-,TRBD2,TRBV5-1,CASSLFTSGRGPYNEQFF,TGCGCCAGCAGCTTGTTTACTAGCGGGAGGGGGCCCTACAATGAGCAGTTCTTC
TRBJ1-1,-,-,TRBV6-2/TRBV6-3,CASSSYRILNTEAFF,TGTGCCAGCAGTAGCTACAGGATATTGAACACTGAAGCTTTCTTT
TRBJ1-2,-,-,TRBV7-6,CASSLGPGANYGYTF,TGTGCCAGCAGCTTAGGCCCAGGGGCCAACTATGGCTACACCTTC
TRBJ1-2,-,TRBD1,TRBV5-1,CASSQGQGNGYTF,TGCGCCAGCAGCCAGGGACAGGGAAACGGCTACACCTTC
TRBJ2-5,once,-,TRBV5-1,CASSWTLDLQETQYF,TGCGCCAGCAGCTGGACGTTGGATTTACAAGAGACCCAGTACTTC
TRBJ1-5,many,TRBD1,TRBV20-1,CSARGTGDIGNQPQHF,TGCAGTGCTAGGGGGACAGGGGATATAGGCAATCAGCCCCAGCATTTT
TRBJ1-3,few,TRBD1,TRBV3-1,CASSQAPDREIYF,TGTGCCAGCAGCCAAGCCCCGGACAGGGAAATATATTTT
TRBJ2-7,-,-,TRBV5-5,CASSLDRGAYEQYF,TGTGCCAGCAGCTTGGACCGCGGCGCCTACGAGCAGTACTTC
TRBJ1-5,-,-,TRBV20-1,CSARGPPGQPQHF,TGCAGTGCTAGGGGCCCGCCTGGTCAGCCCCAGCATTTT
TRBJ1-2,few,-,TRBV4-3,CASSQFEGGVGYTF,TGCGCCAGCAGCCAATTCGAAGGCGGGGTTGGCTACACCTTC
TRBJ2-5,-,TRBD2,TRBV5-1,CASRRTSEETQYF,TGCGCCAGCAGACGGACTAGCGAAGAGACCCAGTACTTC
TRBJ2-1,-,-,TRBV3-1,CASSQDKAYNEQFF,TGTGCCAGCAGCCAAGATAAGGCGTACAATGAGCAGTTCTTC
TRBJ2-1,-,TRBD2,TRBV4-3,CASSLQKTSGRNEQFF,TGCGCCAGCAGCCTTCAAAAGACTAGCGGGAGGAATGAGCAGTTCTTC
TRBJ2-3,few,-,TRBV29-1,CSADDWRSADTQYF,TGCAGCGCCGACGACTGGAGGTCTGCAGATACGCAGTATTTT
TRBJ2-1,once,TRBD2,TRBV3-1,CASSQEGGLVGYNEQFF,TGTGCCAGCAGCCAAGAAGGGGGACTAGTTGGCTACAATGAGCAGTTCTTC